Sequencing of this TCR beta chain was carried out in a study of blood T cell repertoires in COVID-19. At the level of the study: T cells, B-cell-depleted T cells, or PBMCs provided the cDNA or gDNA that served as material.

Sequencing was performed with immunoSEQ multiplex PCR; in TCRdb, only in-frame clones are kept and a portion is missing. The data hold over 200,000 clones, with roughly 89% observed a single time. Trimming pared 7 bases from V and 8 bases from J, leaving 18 bases between. CDR1 is SGHRS, CDR2 YFSETQ, per germline. This CDR3 comprises 13 residues. This chain joins TRBV5-1 and TRBJ1-2; D unclear. This sequence originates from a man aged 55 to 70 who had recovered from COVID-19. Sequenced material: peripheral blood. CDR3 sequence: CASSTGLRRGYTF. For the CDR3, the DNA is TGCGCCAGCTCGACTGGGCTCAGGAGGGGCTACACCTTC.